The 21 T cell receptor beta chains below come from one sample, sequenced in a study of CD8 T cells in Susac syndrome. Random hexamers were used to reverse transcribe the RNA input (roughly 0.5 to 1 ug). From the immunoSEQ multiplex PCR reads, TCRdb called clonotypes with MiXCR, one entry per CDR3 protein. The table lists approximately 94,000 distinct CDR3 sequences, about 95% of them singletons. The specimen was CD8+ T cells from PBMCs. These receptor sequences come from a human donor with Susac syndrome.

V is TRBV15 and J is TRBJ2-7, with 7 bases that match TRBD1. The CDR3 sequence is 15 residues long. The germline V gene encodes CDR1 LNHNV and CDR2 YYDKDF (reference sequence). Trimming removed 1 base from V and 0 bases from J; junction bases left unmatched: 3. The CDR3 coding sequence is TGTGCCACCAGCAGAGGGGACAGATCCTCCTACGAGCAGTACTTC. Residues: CATSRGDRSSYEQYF.

The chain combines TRBV6-4 with TRBJ2-3; D perhaps matches TRBD2 (5 bases). Germline lookup yields CDR1 MRHNA and CDR2 SNTAGT. There are 15 residues in the CDR3. V was clipped by 0 bases and J by 3 bases, with 10 bases between them. Here the CDR3 DNA reads TGTGCCAGCAGTGACTCGAGCGGAGCAACAGATACGCAGTATTTT. It translates to CASSDSSGATDTQYF.

The V and J genes are TRBV20-1 and TRBJ2-7; TRBD2 matches 12 bases. The CDR3 runs to 13 residues. Per the germline V gene, CDR1 is DFQATT and CDR2 is SNEGSKA (reference sequence). V was clipped by 3 bases and J by 7 bases; unmatched bases: 4. The CDR3 bases are TGCAGTGCTAGTTCGACTAGCGGGAGTGAGCAGTACTTC. Its protein is CSASSTSGSEQYF.

The chain employs TRBV24-1 and TRBJ2-7; 11 bases map to TRBD1. Germline V CDR1 and CDR2: KGHDR, SFDVKD. The length of the CDR3 is 15 residues. The junction had 9 bases not matched to a gene; V was cut back by 8 bases and J by 4 bases. Here the CDR3 DNA reads TGTGCCACCACAACCCCCGGGACAGGGGGTTACGAGCAGTACTTC. Translating it yields CATTTPGTGGYEQYF.

V and J are TRBV4-1 and TRBJ1-1; D call uncertain. V lost 1 base and J 0 bases, leaving 15 bases between the germline ends. CDR1 and CDR2 from the germline V gene are MGHRA and YSYEKL. CDR3 length: 17 amino acids. CDR3 nucleotides: TGCGCCAGCAGCCAAGTGAGAGAGAGTTCCATGAACACTGAAGCTTTCTTT. Protein sequence: CASSQVRESSMNTEAFF.

The chain couples TRBV20-1 to TRBJ2-5, with TRBD2 matching over 14 bases. V lost 4 bases to trimming and J lost 0 bases; unmatched junction nucleotides: 10. The CDR3 spans 18 residues. The germline V gene has CDR1 DFQATT and CDR2 SNEGSKA (reference sequence). CDR3 sequence: CSATKGLAGALYQETQYF. DNA for the CDR3: TGCAGTGCTACCAAGGGACTAGCGGGAGCCTTGTACCAAGAGACCCAGTACTTC.

CDR3 sequence: CASSIGDGLETQYF. The DNA for the CDR3 is TGTGCCAGTAGTATCGGAGACGGATTAGAGACCCAGTACTTC. The V gene is TRBV19, the J gene TRBJ2-5; D gene uncertain. CDR3 size: 14 residues. V lost 3 bases, J lost 4 bases, and 12 bases lay in between. Germline V gene sequence: CDR1 LNHDA, CDR2 SQIVND (reference sequence). Filled out from reference TRBV19 and TRBJ2-5, the complete variable domain reads DGGITQSPKYLFRKEGQNVTLSCEQNLNHDAMYWYRQDPGQGLRLIYYSQIVNDFQKGDIAEGYSVSREKKESFPLTVTSAQKNPTAFYLCASSIGDGLETQYFGPGTRLLVL.

Concerning this clonotype: The CDR3 does not end in the conserved phenylalanine or tryptophan, so this is likely a read error. This chain uses TRBV6-5 with TRBJ2-5; D possibly corresponds to TRBD2 (6 bases). The germline V gene encodes CDR1 MNHEY and CDR2 SVGAGI. This CDR3 spans 15 amino acids. The V gene lost 6 bases and the J gene lost 3 bases, with 17 bases spanning the gap. CDR3 in amino acids: CASSRLVAEEETQYL. CDR3 bases: TGTGCCAGCAGCCGCCTCGTAGCGGAAGAAGAGACCCAGTACCTC.

V gene TRBV2 combines with J gene TRBJ2-7; D may match TRBD1 or TRBD2 (5 bases each). The V and J ends lost 7 bases and 3 bases respectively, with 13 bases between them. The CDR3 sequence is 13 residues long. CDR1 and CDR2 from the germline V gene are SNHLY and FYNNEI. DNA for the CDR3: TGTGCCAGCAAGAGGGGCTGGGACTACGAGCAGTACTTC. As protein: CASKRGWDYEQYF.

The chain carries TRBV6-5 and TRBJ2-7; 8 nucleotides line up with TRBD1. The V segment lost 8 bases and the J segment 2 bases; nucleotides outside the gene matches: 8. Germline CDR1 and CDR2: MNHEY and SVGAGI. The CDR3 is made up of 14 amino acids. CDR3 sequence (DNA): TGTGCCAGCGCCTGGGACAGGCAAACCTACGAGCAGTACTTC. Amino acid sequence: CASAWDRQTYEQYF.

This chain joins TRBV5-1 and TRBJ1-2, with 8 bases matching TRBD1. V gave up 0 bases and J gave up 4 bases; unmatched junction bases: 11. The CDR3 has 17 amino acids. Germline V gene data show CDR1 as SGHRS and CDR2 as YFSETQ. The CDR3: CASSLVVRQGAGYGYTF. CDR3 sequence (DNA): TGCGCCAGCAGCTTGGTGGTCCGTCAGGGGGCGGGCTATGGCTACACCTTC.

The CDR3 protein is CASSPRGGNNEQFF. The CDR3 nucleotides are TGTGCCAGCAGTCCCCGGGGAGGGAATAATGAGCAGTTCTTC. The chain recombines TRBV6-5 with TRBJ2-1, with 7 bases identical to TRBD2. Germline V gives CDR1 MNHEY, CDR2 SVGAGI. With V trimmed by 5 bases and J by 7 bases, 8 bases remained unmatched. The CDR3 is made up of 14 amino acids.

In its sample, this clonotype was seen once. This sequence joins TRBV9 and TRBJ2-1; D perhaps matches TRBD2 (6 bases). CDR1 and CDR2 (germline): SGDLS, YYNGEE. Trimming removed 6 bases from V and 0 bases from J, with 22 bases in between. The CDR3 length is 18 residues. This CDR3 reads CASTPEPLASYSYNEQFF. The CDR3 nucleotides read TGTGCCAGCACCCCCGAGCCTCTAGCGTCCTACTCCTACAATGAGCAGTTCTTC.

The chain carries TRBV29-1 and TRBJ2-1; TRBD2 matches 11 bases. CDR1 and CDR2 (germline): SQVTM, ANQGSEA. Losses at the gene ends were 4 bases for V and 5 bases for J; bases not matched to a gene: 10. CDR3 length: 16 amino acids. The CDR3 sequence is CSVVALLAGDDNEQFF. The CDR3 nucleotides read TGCAGCGTTGTAGCCCTACTAGCGGGGGATGACAATGAGCAGTTCTTC.

This clonotype was seen a single time. The J gene is TRBJ1-6, the V gene TRBV19; D uncertain. The CDR3 totals 17 residues. Germline-derived CDR1 and CDR2 are LNHDA and SQIVND (reference sequence). Trimming took off 1 base at V and 9 bases at J, with 19 bases between the two ends. In DNA form, the CDR3 reads TGTGCCAGTAGTATAGCGGGCACAGACCCGGCTATTTCACCCCTCCACTTT. It yields the protein CASSIAGTDPAISPLHF.

The chain combines TRBV29-1 with TRBJ1-1, with D possibly being TRBD1 (5 bases). Germline V gives CDR1 SQVTM, CDR2 ANQGSEA. There are 13 residues in the CDR3. V shed 3 bases and J shed 0 bases, with 8 bases lying between them. The CDR3 loop reads CSVEGLMNTEAFF. DNA for the CDR3: TGCAGCGTTGAGGGGCTCATGAACACTGAAGCTTTCTTT. Full variable domain (outside the CDR3, taken from reference TRBV29-1 and TRBJ1-1): SAVISQKPSRDICQRGTSLTIQCQVDSQVTMMFWYRQQPGQSLTLIATANQGSEATYESGFVIDKFPISRPNLTFSTLTVSNMSPEDSSIYLCSVEGLMNTEAFFGQGTRLTVV.

The count of this clonotype is one. CDR3 loop: CAISEPTSSTDTQYF. The CDR3 DNA is TGTGCCATCAGTGAACCAACATCTAGCACAGATACGCAGTATTTT. The gene calls are TRBV10-3 and TRBJ2-3; D not resolved. The CDR3 has 15 residues. Germline loops: CDR1 ENHRY, CDR2 SYGVKD. Trimming removed 3 bases from V and 0 bases from J, with 10 bases in between.

This sequence joins TRBV28 and TRBJ2-6, with D unclear. V lost 5 bases and J 3 bases, leaving 11 bases between the germline ends. Germline V gene data show CDR1 as MDHEN and CDR2 as SYDVKM. This CDR3 has 15 amino acids. The CDR3 DNA is TGTGCCAGCAGTCTAGGAAGGTTTGGGGCCAACGTCCTGACTTTC. Amino acid sequence: CASSLGRFGANVLTF.

J is TRBJ2-7 and V is TRBV29-1, with 8 nucleotides matching TRBD2. Unmatched junction bases numbered 7, after V lost 5 bases and J lost 4 bases. The CDR3 length is 13 residues. Per germline, CDR1 SQVTM and CDR2 ANQGSEA. The CDR3 spells CSVISPGGYEQYF. In DNA form, the CDR3 reads TGCAGCGTTATTTCTCCGGGGGGGTACGAGCAGTACTTC.

The chain carries TRBV20-1 and TRBJ2-1; a possible D gene is TRBD2 (6 bases). This CDR3 spans 15 amino acids. CDR1 and CDR2 (germline): DFQATT, SNEGSKA (reference sequence). The ends were cut back, 2 bases at V and 2 bases at J, with 13 bases in the middle. The CDR3 region has the DNA TGCAGTGCTAGATCGGGCGAGCGGGCCTACAATGAGCAGTTCTTC. Its translation is CSARSGERAYNEQFF.

The chain carries TRBV9 and TRBJ2-3, with 14 bases matching TRBD2. From germline, CDR1 is SGDLS and CDR2 YYNGEE. This CDR3 has 16 amino acids. The V and J ends lost 7 bases and 2 bases, in that order; junction bases with no gene match: 6. CDR3 DNA sequence: TGTGCCAGCGGGACTAGCGGGGGTTCCTCCACAGATACGCAGTATTTT. It yields the protein CASGTSGGSSTDTQYF. Based on the CDR3 plus reference TRBV9 and TRBJ2-3, the full variable domain is DSGVTQTPKHLITATGQRVTLRCSPRSGDLSVYWYQQSLDQGLQFLIQYYNGEERAKGNILERFSAQQFPDLHSELNLSSLELGDSALYFCASGTSGGSSTDTQYFGPGTRLTVL.